The clone carrying this TCR beta chain was counted many times. Its specificity is unknown. These data are taken from a study of T-cell reconstitution after alpha-beta-depleted transplantation in children. V gave up 3 bases and J gave up 5 bases; unmatched junction bases: 7. The CDR3 has 14 amino acids. From germline, CDR1 is DFQATT and CDR2 SNEGSKA (reference sequence). Broader study findings: The study reportedly traced alpha-beta T cells about two months after transplant to several hundred expanded graft clones. Newly made T cells mostly supplied T-cell counts and diversity one year after transplant.

TCRbeta library preparation incorporated unique molecular identifiers. TCRdb reanalysed the PCR reads using MiXCR and keeps one entry per CDR3 protein. This sample has about 50,000 distinct CDR3 sequences, with 5.5% to 7.5% found just once. The sample consisted of PBMCs, mostly from graft donor cells, taken 60 days after TCRalphabeta/CD19-depleted stem cell transplant. This chain joins TRBV20-1 and TRBJ2-5, with TRBD2 matching 9 bases. This TCR came from a female patient aged 2-10 years who had a stem cell transplant for aplastic anemia, so the T cells may come from the graft donor. The CDR3 loop reads CSARGLAGRETQYF. CDR3 in DNA: TGCAGTGCTAGGGGGCTAGCGGGAAGGGAGACCCAGTACTTC.